This record concerns one TCR beta chain sequence. No antigen is known for it. This specimen comes from a study of radiotherapy plus CTLA-4 blockade in lung cancer. The V segment lost 6 bases and the J segment 7 bases; nucleotides outside the gene matches: 10. Looked up from germline, CDR1 is LNHDA and CDR2 is SQIVND (reference sequence). The CDR3 has 14 residues. General study points: With interferon-beta, early dynamics of blood T cell clones were reported to best predict response.

Sequenced by immunoSEQ multiplex PCR; TCRdb stores in-frame clones only, minus some. The sample lists some 50,000 clones, approximately 79% occurring once. The sequencing here drew on peripheral blood, taken from a patient treated with radiotherapy plus ipilimumab. This chain joins TRBV19 and TRBJ1-2, with 8 positions matching TRBD1. The sequence was collected from a human donor with non-small cell lung cancer who had a partial response to radiotherapy plus ipilimumab. CDR3 region: CASSLTGTGSGYTF. The CDR3 coding sequence is TGTGCCAGTAGCCTCACCGGGACAGGCTCTGGCTACACCTTC.